Listed here are 18 T cell receptor beta chains from one sample, sequenced in a study of T-cell memory formation after mild COVID-19. MiXCR, applied by TCRdb to the 5' RACE reads, yields one record per CDR3 protein. The sample includes a few hundred thousand distinct CDR3 sequences, more than 15% of them seen just once. The sequencing input was PBMCs or a T cell subset sorted from them (not recorded which). These receptors were taken from a man aged 18 to 30 who had mild COVID-19 (a few samples of this study predate the infection). Cell type and time point are not known.

This clonotype was seen a few times. The V gene is TRBV25-1, the J gene TRBJ2-5, with 15 positions matching TRBD2. This CDR3 comprises 18 residues. CDR1 and CDR2 (germline): MGHDK, SYGVNS. V dropped 1 base and J dropped 5; count of bases not matched to a gene: 8. The CDR3 is CASSESKGLAGGDETQYF. For the CDR3, the DNA is TGTGCCAGCAGTGAATCGAAGGGACTAGCGGGGGGAGATGAGACCCAGTACTTC. The full variable domain, in which reference TRBV25-1 and TRBJ2-5 provide the parts outside the CDR3, is EADIYQTPRYLVIGTGKKITLECSQTMGHDKMYWYQQDPGMELHLIHYSYGVNSTEKGDLSSESTVSRIRTEHFPLTLESARPSHTSQYLCASSESKGLAGGDETQYFGPGTRLLVL.

This clonotype occurred a few times. The chain recombines TRBV4-1 with TRBJ2-7; TRBD1 aligns across 10 bases. Germline V gene data show CDR1 as MGHRA and CDR2 as YSYEKL. The CDR3 has 15 residues. Trimming removed 3 bases from V and 0 bases from J; junction bases left unmatched: 2. DNA of the CDR3: TGCGCCAGCAGCCAGGGACAGGGGAGCTCCTACGAGCAGTACTTC. It translates to CASSQGQGSSYEQYF.

V usage is TRBV6-2 or TRBV6-3 and J usage is TRBJ1-2; 7 nucleotides agree with TRBD1. With 0 bases clipped from V and 7 bases from J, the junction kept 11 bases outside the gene matches. Germline lookup yields CDR1 MNHEY and CDR2 SVGEGT. The CDR3 runs to 16 residues. CDR3 in amino acids: CASSYSPIDRVSGYTF. CDR3 DNA: TGTGCCAGCAGTTACTCCCCCATCGACAGGGTTTCTGGCTACACCTTC.

This chain joins TRBV6-5 and TRBJ1-2, with a tentative D call TRBD1 (5 bases). The germline V gene encodes CDR1 MNHEY and CDR2 SVGAGI. Trimming removed 0 bases at V and 6 bases at J, with 11 bases between. This CDR3 spans 14 amino acids. CDR3: CASSYSPGIDGYTF. The CDR3 nucleotides read TGTGCCAGCAGTTACTCCCCAGGGATCGATGGCTACACCTTC.

A few counts support this clonotype. The CDR3 DNA sequence: TGTGCCAGCAGTCGAATTCCTTACGAGCAGTACGTC. Translating gives CASSRIPYEQYV. This chain joins TRBV6-2 or TRBV6-3 and TRBJ2-7; D call uncertain. Deletions cut 5 bases from V and 4 bases from J, with 9 bases between. This CDR3 spans 12 amino acids. From germline, CDR1 is MNHEY and CDR2 SVGEGT.

This clonotype occurred many times. The gene calls are TRBV29-1 and TRBJ2-1, with 8 bases lining up with TRBD2. The CDR3 loop spans 13 amino acids. Germline V lookup: CDR1 SQVTM, CDR2 ANQGSEA. J was trimmed by 9 bases and V by 6 bases; bases with no gene match: 10. Written as DNA, the CDR3 is TGCAGCGTCGGGGGGGGGGTACACGTTGAGCAGTTCTTC. Protein product: CSVGGGVHVEQFF.

This clonotype was detected once. J is TRBJ1-2 and V is TRBV7-8; D uncertain. This CDR3 is 14 amino acids long. Trimming stripped 2 bases from V and 8 bases from J, with 15 bases between. CDR1 and CDR2 (germline): SGHVS, FQNEAQ. The CDR3 nucleotides read TGTGCCAGCAGCTTAACGGACCTACTTCAAGGCTACACCTTC. It translates to CASSLTDLLQGYTF. Combining the CDR3 with reference TRBV7-8 and TRBJ1-2 gives the whole variable domain GAGVSQSPRYKVAKRGQDVALRCDPISGHVSLFWYQQALGQGPEFLTYFQNEAQLDKSGLPSDRFFAERPEGSVSTLKIQRTQQEDSAVYLCASSLTDLLQGYTFGSGTRLTVV.

The J gene is TRBJ1-5, the V gene TRBV20-1; TRBD1 is a possible D gene (6 bases). Trimming left V 5 bases short and J 7 bases short, with 21 bases between. Germline assignment: CDR1 DFQATT and CDR2 SNEGSKA (reference sequence). The CDR3 loop spans 15 amino acids. CDR3 sequence (DNA): TGCAGTGCTTATCCCGGGGGCTCCTTCGGGCAGCCCCAGCATTTT. It encodes CSAYPGGSFGQPQHF.

The chain carries TRBV11-2 and TRBJ2-1; D is tentatively TRBD1 or TRBD2 (5 bases each). CDR3 size: 15 residues. The germline V and J ends were trimmed by 4 bases and 6 bases, with 16 bases remaining between them. Germline CDR1 and CDR2: SGHAT and FQNNGV. In DNA form, the CDR3 reads TGTGCCAGCAGCTCGGAAACGGAGAGGGGCAATGAGCAGTTCTTC. Translated, it gives CASSSETERGNEQFF.

V usage is TRBV4-1 and J usage is TRBJ2-3, with TRBD2 identical over 8 bases. The ends lost 4 bases at V and 5 bases at J; junction bases unmatched: 14. The germline gives CDR1 MGHRA, CDR2 YSYEKL. There are 17 residues in the CDR3. The CDR3 nucleotides read TGCGCCAGCAGCCGCCCGGGGGGGATCGGCAGGCAAGATACGCAGTATTTT. It specifies CASSRPGGIGRQDTQYF.

This clonotype was detected only a few times. The chain combines TRBV11-2 with TRBJ1-1; TRBD1 aligns across 7 bases. This CDR3 spans 14 amino acids. Germline CDR1 SGHAT, CDR2 FQNNGV. V shed 4 bases and J 8 bases; nucleotides not matched to a gene: 10. The CDR3 region is CASSSWTGYREAFF. CDR3 bases: TGTGCCAGCAGCTCTTGGACAGGCTATCGAGAAGCTTTCTTT.

The V and J genes are TRBV10-3 and TRBJ2-5, with a tentative D call TRBD2 (7 bases). Germline lookup yields CDR1 ENHRY and CDR2 SYGVKD. The CDR3 is made up of 13 amino acids. Trimming shortened V by 5 bases and J by 2 bases, and 9 bases separated the two germline ends. The CDR3 protein is CAISRGAQETQYF. DNA of the CDR3: TGTGCCATCAGTCGGGGGGCTCAAGAGACCCAGTACTTC.

This CDR3 reads CASRRTGDEQYV. The CDR3 nucleotides read TGTGCCAGCAGACGGACAGGGGACGAGCAGTACGTC. The V call is TRBV6-2 or TRBV6-3, the J call TRBJ2-7; the match to TRBD1 covers 9 bases. This CDR3 contains 12 residues. V was clipped by 6 bases and J by 5 bases; unmatched bases: 2. From germline, CDR1 is MNHEY and CDR2 SVGEGT.

This rearrangement joins TRBV14 to TRBJ2-1; tentatively, D is TRBD2 (6 bases). Per the germline V gene, CDR1 is SGHDN and CDR2 is FVKESK. V lost 4 bases to trimming and J lost 7 bases, with 17 bases between them. The CDR3 has 15 amino acids. CDR3 nucleotides: TGTGCCAGCAGCCGGGGGACTCATTGGGGAAATGAGCAGTTCTTC. It yields the protein CASSRGTHWGNEQFF.

The J gene is TRBJ2-5, the V gene TRBV4-2; D may correspond to TRBD1 or TRBD2 (5 bases each). Per the germline V gene, CDR1 is LGHNA and CDR2 is YNFKEQ. V was clipped by 1 base and J by 5 bases, with 14 bases between them. The CDR3 loop spans 15 amino acids. CDR3 coding DNA: TGTGCCAGCAGCCAAGTTGGGCAGGGAGAGGAGACCCAGTACTTC. Translation gives CASSQVGQGEETQYF.

This rearrangement joins TRBV15 to TRBJ2-3; D is ambiguous. The germline V and J ends were trimmed by 5 bases and 1 base, with 16 bases remaining between them. CDR3 length equals 16 residues. Germline CDR1 is LNHNV and CDR2 is YYDKDF (reference sequence). For the CDR3, the DNA is TGTGCCACCAGCTGGCAGACGGGCAGTCGCACAGATACGCAGTATTTT. It yields the protein CATSWQTGSRTDTQYF.

This clonotype was seen at least ten times. This sequence joins TRBV5-1 and TRBJ2-1, with D unresolved. The CDR3 contains 14 residues. Trimming stripped 6 bases from V and 5 bases from J, with 15 bases between. Germline CDR1 reads SGHRS; CDR2 reads YFSETQ. The CDR3 loop reads CASKGTDVDNEQFF. The CDR3 bases are TGCGCCAGCAAGGGTACGGACGTGGACAATGAGCAGTTCTTC.

The rearrangement uses TRBV20-1 and TRBJ2-7, with TRBD1 matching over 8 bases. J lost 0 bases, V lost 0 bases, and 10 bases had no gene match. CDR1 is DFQATT, CDR2 SNEGSKA, per germline (reference sequence). The CDR3 has 17 residues. CDR3 residues: CSARDPRTGPNSYEQYV. The CDR3 nucleotides read TGCAGTGCTAGAGACCCTAGGACAGGGCCAAACTCCTACGAGCAGTACGTC.